This TCR beta chain was sequenced for a study of beta chain features in type 1 diabetes. Background on the study: In age, gender and cell yields, patients were similar to healthy donors.

The trim removed 6 bases at V and 2 bases at J, leaving 3 bases unmatched. The length of the CDR3 is 14 residues. CDR1 and CDR2 from the germline V gene are MNHNY and SVGAGI (reference sequence). Staining for CD45RO/CCR7/CD25/CD127/CD95/CD27 allowed sorting of CD4+ naive, central memory, regulatory and stem cell-like memory cells. All of the isolated RNA was reverse transcribed, so expressed TCRB transcripts were sequenced. The method was immunoSEQ multiplex PCR; TCRdb's version includes in-frame clones alone and lacks a portion of them. In the table there are about 240,000 clones, about 15% of which are singletons. Study results and limitations: Naive, central memory and Treg TCRB repertoires appeared more alike in patients than in healthy donors. Within each of all four CD4+ subsets, Type 1 diabetes patients had TCRB CDR3s that were moderately but significantly shorter.

Of note for this clone: Its target is unknown.

Specimen: naive CD4+ T cells from blood. This TCR was recovered from a man aged 30 to 45 with type 1 diabetes. The genes are TRBV6-6 and TRBJ2-5, with TRBD1 identical over 10 bases. The CDR3 loop reads CASRPGQGQETQYF. In nucleotides, the CDR3 is TGTGCCAGCAGACCGGGACAGGGGCAAGAGACCCAGTACTTC.